A selection of T cell receptor beta chains follows, all from one sample in a study of cytotoxic CD8 clonotypes in ibrutinib-treated CLL. The data were produced by immunoSEQ multiplex PCR, yet TCRdb's version contains in-frame clones alone and is incomplete. The sample carries about 97,000 clones, 75% to 80% recorded once. The input for sequencing was PBMCs, taken after 24 months of ibrutinib treatment. The receptors shown here come from a human donor with chronic lymphocytic leukemia. Both conserved end residues are part of each CDR3. A D gene is named only where the DNA matches it firmly. Not all rows give a size; the values are once, few, many and, for expanded clones, a class.

clone size | J gene | V gene | D gene | CDR3 DNA | CDR3 protein
NA | TRBJ1-2 | TRBV7-9 | NA | TGTGCCAGCACCCTTCGCGAACCTAACTATGGCTACACCTTC | CASTLREPNYGYTF
NA | TRBJ2-7 | TRBV6-5 | TRBD2 | TGTGCCAGCAGTTACTCGTATGGCGGGGGCTCCTACGAGCAGTACTTC | CASSYSYGGGSYEQYF
NA | TRBJ2-2 | TRBV7-9 | TRBD1 | TGTGCCAGCAGCCTTCCTCCGGGACAGAGGAACACCGGGGAGCTGTTTTTT | CASSLPPGQRNTGELFF
NA | TRBJ2-1 | TRBV21-1 | NA | TGTGCCAGCAGCAAAGGGGACAGAGGGGAGCAGTTCTTC | CASSKGDRGEQFF
once | TRBJ2-7 | TRBV18 | TRBD1 | TGTGCCAGCTCACCCTCCGGGACAGGGAACGAGCAGTACTTC | CASSPSGTGNEQYF
NA | TRBJ2-7 | TRBV28 | NA | TGTGCCAGCTTTGCCCCTCTAAGCTCCTACGAGCAGTACTTC | CASFAPLSSYEQYF
NA | TRBJ1-1 | TRBV19 | NA | TGTGCCAGTAGTATCTTTGGGGGCCGCACTGAAGCTTTCTTT | CASSIFGGRTEAFF
NA | TRBJ2-1 | TRBV4-2 | TRBD2 | TGTGCCAGCAGCCTTTTCGGCGGGGGAATGAGCGATGAGCAGTTCTTC | CASSLFGGGMSDEQFF
NA | TRBJ2-1 | TRBV9 | NA | TGTGCCAGCAGCGTAGAGGTAGGAGATCGTGAGCAGTTCTTC | CASSVEVGDREQFF
NA | TRBJ1-2 | TRBV15 | NA | TGTGCCACCAGCAAGCGGGGTCGAGGCTATGGCTACACCTTC | CATSKRGRGYGYTF
NA | TRBJ2-7 | TRBV28 | NA | TGTGCCAGCAGTTCCCCAATGGGAGGTGGCTACGAGCAGTACTTC | CASSSPMGGGYEQYF
NA | TRBJ2-5 | TRBV6-1 | NA | TGTGCCAGCAGTGACGGGAACAAAATACAAGAGACCCAGTACTTC | CASSDGNKIQETQYF
NA | TRBJ1-5 | TRBV29-1 | NA | TGCAGCGTTGGTTCGGGTGGTCAGCCCCAGCATTTT | CSVGSGGQPQHF
NA | TRBJ2-7 | TRBV6-6 | TRBD1 | TGTGCCAGTATGCCCGGGACAGGGATCGAGCAGTACTTC | CASMPGTGIEQYF
NA | TRBJ1-1 | TRBV9 | NA | TGTGCCAGCAGCGTAGAGGGGGTTGGGAACACTGAAGCTTTCTTT | CASSVEGVGNTEAFF
NA | TRBJ1-2 | TRBV27 | TRBD1 | TGTGCCAGCAGTCCCTCGACCGGACAGGCTAATCCCAACCTATATGGCTACACCTTC | CASSPSTGQANPNLYGYTF
NA | TRBJ2-3 | TRBV29-1 | TRBD1 | TGCAGCGTTGTACGGGACAGGTTTTTCACAGATACGCAGTATTTT | CSVVRDRFFTDTQYF
once | TRBJ2-1 | TRBV19 | TRBD1 | TGTGCCAGTAGCCGACAGGGAGAATCCTACAATGAGCAGTTCTTC | CASSRQGESYNEQFF
NA | TRBJ2-7 | TRBV19 | TRBD1 | TGTGCCAGTACCCCGACAGGGGTCGCCTACGAGCAGTACTTC | CASTPTGVAYEQYF
NA | TRBJ2-2 | TRBV11-3 | NA | TGTGCCAGCAGCAATAAGGCCGGGGAGCTGTTTTTT | CASSNKAGELFF
NA | TRBJ2-5 | TRBV2 | NA | TGTGCCAGCGAGAAATTTAGGGAGACCCAGTACTTC | CASEKFRETQYF
few | TRBJ1-2 | TRBV5-1 | NA | TGCGCCAGCAGCCCGGGAGGAGGGGGACCCTATGGCTACACCTTC | CASSPGGGGPYGYTF
few | TRBJ1-3 | TRBV11-2 | NA | TGTGCCAGCAGCTTCGACGGAGCAAACACCATATATTTT | CASSFDGANTIYF
many | TRBJ2-2 | TRBV11-2 | NA | TGTGCCAGCAGCTTCCTTCCCGGAGCCACCGGGGAGCTGTTTTTT | CASSFLPGATGELFF
NA | TRBJ2-7 | TRBV4-2 | NA | TGTGCCAGCAGCCAAGATTGGCCGGACTCCTACGAGCAGTACTTC | CASSQDWPDSYEQYF
NA | TRBJ1-2 | TRBV25-1 | TRBD1 | TGTGCCAGCAGTGAAACCGGGACAGGGCTCTATGGCTACACCTTC | CASSETGTGLYGYTF
NA | TRBJ1-1 | TRBV2 | NA | TGTGCCAGCAACCCTGGGACGGACACTGAAGCTTTCTTT | CASNPGTDTEAFF
NA | TRBJ2-4 | TRBV4-1 | TRBD2 | TGCGCCAGCAGCCAGCGACTAGCGGCAAAAAACATTCAGTACTTC | CASSQRLAAKNIQYF
few | TRBJ2-7 | TRBV7-8 | TRBD1 | TGTGCCAGCAGCTTAGTAATCTGGACAGGAGACGAGCAGTACTTC | CASSLVIWTGDEQYF
NA | TRBJ2-5 | TRBV18 | NA | TGTGCCAGCTCACCAGTACAGAAAGAGACCCAGTACTTC | CASSPVQKETQYF